The present TCR beta chain was sequenced within a study of blood T cell repertoires in COVID-19. V was shortened by 4 bases and J by 2 bases, with 15 bases between the two germline ends. Per germline, CDR1 LGHDT and CDR2 YNNKEL (reference sequence). CDR3 length: 15 residues. The repertoire was sequenced with immunoSEQ multiplex PCR; TCRdb's copy has only in-frame clones and lacks some. The sample carries 110,000 to 150,000 clones, under 90% recorded once. Sequencing used peripheral blood. The chain links TRBV3-1 (or the pseudogene TRBV3-2) to TRBJ2-7, with D perhaps matching TRBD2 (5 bases). The receptor comes from a man in his 70s who had recovered from COVID-19. This CDR3 is CASSPQAASTYEQYF. CDR3 bases: TGTGCCAGCAGCCCACAAGCGGCCTCAACCTACGAGCAGTACTTC.